This T cell receptor (beta chain) was found in a study of glioma-infiltrating T cells. There are many counts of this clonotype. Its antigen is currently unknown. Using RNA template, CDR3s of TCR alpha and beta were amplified with iRepertoire arm-PCR. For one-step reverse transcription and amplification, roughly 100-400 ng of tissue mRNA or PBMC total RNA was used. Using its own MiXCR run on the multiplex PCR reads, TCRdb lists one record per CDR3 protein. This sample yields approximately 120,000 distinct CDR3 sequences, of which less than 30% are seen a single time; around 15% belongs to the top ten. The germline V gene has CDR1 LGHNA and CDR2 YNFKEQ. CDR3 length: 17 residues. V lost 1 base and J 2 bases, leaving 16 bases between the germline ends. Whole-study results and caveats: Only very few CDR3 sequences appeared in both tissue and blood. Non-neoplastic patients had below-expected tissue-blood divergence, while all gliomas exceeded expectation.

The sequence came from a human donor with low-grade glioma or glioblastoma, undergoing nonglioma brain surgery, or in good health (not recorded which). The sample was glioma tissue, nonneoplastic brain tissue, or PBMCs (not recorded which). The chain couples TRBV4-2 to TRBJ2-3; D might be TRBD1 (6 bases). CDR3 DNA: TGTGCCAGCAGCCAAGTTCCGGGACACGCTTTCACAGATACGCAGTATTTT. The encoded protein is CASSQVPGHAFTDTQYF.